This T cell receptor beta chain appears in the sequencing data of a study of radiotherapy plus CTLA-4 blockade in lung cancer. Profiling relied on immunoSEQ multiplex PCR, and the TCRdb table lists in-frame clones only, not all of them. Of about 110,000 clones detected, around 85% appear once; the ten largest clones hold over 2%. Germline assignment: CDR1 SGHVS and CDR2 FQNEAQ. The CDR3 runs 13 residues. Deletions cut 1 base from V and 7 bases from J, with 11 bases between. The receptor was derived from a human donor with non-small cell lung cancer that progressed on radiotherapy plus ipilimumab. Some clones in this sample may be carry-over from other donors' samples. The chain recombines TRBV7-8 with TRBJ2-7; D remains unclear. The sequencing here drew on peripheral blood, taken from a patient treated with radiotherapy plus ipilimumab. CDR3: CASSLVIRAEQYF. For the CDR3, the DNA is TGTGCCAGCAGCTTAGTTATTAGGGCAGAGCAGTACTTC.